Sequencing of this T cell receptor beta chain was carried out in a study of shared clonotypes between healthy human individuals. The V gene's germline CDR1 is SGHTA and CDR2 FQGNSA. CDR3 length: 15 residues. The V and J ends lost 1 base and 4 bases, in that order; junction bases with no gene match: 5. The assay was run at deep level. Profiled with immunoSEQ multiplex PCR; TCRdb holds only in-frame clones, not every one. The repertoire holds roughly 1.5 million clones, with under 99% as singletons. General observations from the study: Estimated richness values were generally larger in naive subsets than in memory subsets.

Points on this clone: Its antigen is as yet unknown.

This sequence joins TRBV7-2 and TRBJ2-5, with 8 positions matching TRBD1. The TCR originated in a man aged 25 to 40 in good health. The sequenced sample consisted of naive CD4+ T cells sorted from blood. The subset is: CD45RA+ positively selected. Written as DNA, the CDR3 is TGTGCCAGCAGCTTAGAGTTCAGGGGGCCAGAGACCCAGTACTTC. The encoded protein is CASSLEFRGPETQYF.